What follows are 10 T cell receptor beta chains derived from one specimen sequenced in a study of shared clonotypes between healthy human individuals. Produced via immunoSEQ multiplex PCR; TCRdb's table is partial and in-frame only. The sample gives 2 million to 2.5 million clones, 85% to 95% of which show up once; approximately 0.4% is in the top ten. Material: naive CD4+ T cells from PBMCs. Sample subset: CD45RA+ positively selected. The receptor set was obtained from a man in his late teens or twenties in good health. Some clones in this sample may be carry-over from other donors' samples.

The chain carries TRBV7-9 and TRBJ1-5, with 7 bases identical to TRBD1. The CDR3 extends over 17 amino acids. CDR1 SEHNR and CDR2 FQNEAQ come from the germline V gene (reference sequence). Trimming at V came to 1 base and at J to 0 bases, leaving 6 bases not matched to a gene. CDR3 sequence (DNA): TGTGCCAGCAGCTTAGGTGGGACAGTTTATAGCAATCAGCCCCAGCATTTT. Its translation is CASSLGGTVYSNQPQHF.

The genes are TRBV5-6 and TRBJ2-3; D not certain. CDR1 is SGHDT and CDR2 is YYEEEE in the germline V gene. The CDR3 has 16 amino acids. The V end was cut by 0 bases, the J end by 1 base, with 12 bases between. Here the CDR3 reads CASSLVPTLGTDTQYF. Here the CDR3 DNA reads TGTGCCAGCAGCTTGGTCCCAACGCTGGGCACAGATACGCAGTATTTT.

J is TRBJ2-7 and V is TRBV27; 8 nucleotides agree with TRBD1. The CDR3 sequence is 13 residues long. V trimming: 2 bases; J trimming: 7 bases; junction bases outside the gene matches: 4. Germline CDR1 is MNHEY and CDR2 is SMNVEV (reference sequence). The CDR3 spells CASSLQGADEQYF. CDR3 DNA: TGTGCCAGCAGTTTACAGGGGGCTGATGAGCAGTACTTC.

This chain uses TRBV6-1 with TRBJ2-3; D is uncertain. The CDR3 contains 15 residues. CDR1 and CDR2 from the germline V gene are MNHNS and SASEGT. Trimming took off 1 base at V and 4 bases at J, with 12 bases between the two ends. CDR3 region: CASSEVYARADTQYF. As DNA, the CDR3 is TGTGCCAGCAGTGAAGTGTATGCACGGGCAGATACGCAGTATTTT.

J is TRBJ1-5 and V is TRBV6-1; D unclear. The CDR3 has 13 residues. V lost 5 bases, J lost 6 bases, and 11 bases lay in between. Germline lookup yields CDR1 MNHNS and CDR2 SASEGT. As DNA, the CDR3 is TGTGCCAGCAGTCAAATGGAGGGTCAGCCCCAGCATTTT. Translating it yields CASSQMEGQPQHF.

The chain carries TRBV7-3 and TRBJ2-1; TRBD2 might be the D (5 bases). The CDR3 has 13 residues. CDR1 and CDR2 (germline): SGHTA, FQGTGA. Between the trimmed V and J ends, which lost 5 bases and 6 bases, there was a span of 11 bases. The CDR3 protein is CASSRERSNEQFF. The DNA for the CDR3 is TGTGCCAGCAGCCGAGAGCGGTCCAATGAGCAGTTCTTC.

The chain couples TRBV28 to TRBJ1-2; no clear D. The CDR3 extends over 17 amino acids. The V end lost 2 bases, the J end lost 6 bases, and 22 bases lay between the germline ends. Germline assignment: CDR1 MDHEN and CDR2 SYDVKM. The CDR3 bases are TGTGCCAGCAGTTTAGGGTCAAAGGGCCCTTACCTGAATGGCTACACCTTC. Residues: CASSLGSKGPYLNGYTF.

The chain recombines TRBV10-3 with TRBJ1-1; TRBD1 matches at 7 bases. Germline trimming cut 4 bases from V and 1 base from J; bases unmatched to any gene: 3. CDR1 and CDR2 (germline): ENHRY, SYGVKD. CDR3 length: 14 amino acids. The CDR3 DNA reads TGTGCCATCAGTGGGCCAGGGGGGAACACTGAAGCTTTCTTT. Its translation: CAISGPGGNTEAFF.

This clone was counted a single time. The V gene is TRBV10-3, the J gene TRBJ2-3, with D uncertain. Looked up from germline, CDR1 is ENHRY and CDR2 is SYGVKD. The ends were cut back, 0 bases at V and 0 bases at J, with 7 bases in the middle. The length of the CDR3 is 15 residues. As DNA, the CDR3 is TGTGCCATCAGTGAGTCTGGGGTAAGCACAGATACGCAGTATTTT. As protein: CAISESGVSTDTQYF.

With regard to this clone: Within the sample, other DNA sequences also encode this same CDR3. The rearrangement joins TRBV5-1 to TRBJ2-1; D may be TRBD2 (6 bases). Germline CDR1 is SGHRS and CDR2 is YFSETQ. The V and J ends lost 2 bases and 5 bases respectively, with 11 bases between them. The CDR3 loop spans 14 amino acids. DNA for the CDR3: TGCGCCAGCAGCTTAGGCCTAGCGAACAATGAGCAGTTCTTC. Amino acids: CASSLGLANNEQFF.